What follows describes a single T cell receptor (beta chain). These data come from a study of T cell changes during pregnancy in multiple sclerosis. The CDR3 is 16 residues long. V gave up 0 bases and J gave up 2 bases, with 13 bases separating them. CDR1 LNHDA and CDR2 SQIVND come from the germline V gene (reference sequence). Measured with immunoSEQ multiplex PCR; TCRdb has only the in-frame clones, and not every one. The sample has more than 45,000 clones; 85% to 95% are singletons. The TCR sequence derives from a female donor with multiple sclerosis, enrolled in a pregnancy study. The chain joins TRBV19 to TRBJ1-1, with D uncertain. The source material was CD4+ T cells from peripheral blood mononuclear cells, sampled in the second trimester of pregnancy. The DNA of the CDR3 is TGTGCCAGTAGTATAGACCAACGGTGGAGAAACACTGAAGCTTTCTTT. Encoded protein: CASSIDQRWRNTEAFF.